The 12 T cell receptor beta chains reported below all come from one sample, sequenced in a study of blood T cell repertoires in COVID-19. Here immunoSEQ multiplex PCR was the method, and the copy in TCRdb shows in-frame clones only, minus some. The top ten clones hold about 2.5% of a sample with approximately 280,000 clones, less than 85% of them seen once. The specimen was PBMCs or T cells enriched from blood (not recorded which). The receptor source for this set is a woman in her 50s who had recovered from COVID-19.

The V gene is TRBV2, the J gene TRBJ2-6; TRBD1 aligns across 12 bases. J gave up 0 bases and V 7 bases, and 7 bases lay outside the gene matches. This CDR3 comprises 18 residues. The V gene's germline CDR1 is SNHLY and CDR2 FYNNEI. The CDR3 protein is CASTVGGQGASGANVLTF. In nucleotides, the CDR3 is TGTGCCAGCACCGTTGGGGGACAGGGGGCCTCTGGGGCCAACGTCCTGACTTTC.

This chain joins TRBV19 and TRBJ1-1; tentatively, D is TRBD1 (5 bases). V was trimmed by 3 bases and J by 1 base, leaving 9 bases between them. Germline assignment: CDR1 LNHDA and CDR2 SQIVND (reference sequence). CDR3 length: 14 residues. CDR3 loop: CASSIQGPNTEAFF. The CDR3 coding sequence is TGTGCCAGTAGTATTCAGGGCCCGAACACTGAAGCTTTCTTT. The full variable domain, in which reference TRBV19 and TRBJ1-1 provide the parts outside the CDR3, is DGGITQSPKYLFRKEGQNVTLSCEQNLNHDAMYWYRQDPGQGLRLIYYSQIVNDFQKGDIAEGYSVSREKKESFPLTVTSAQKNPTAFYLCASSIQGPNTEAFFGQGTRLTVV.

The chain uses TRBV30 and TRBJ1-2, with unresolved D. The V end was cut by 4 bases, the J end by 0 bases, with 3 bases between. Germline CDR1 reads GTSNPN; CDR2 reads SVGIG (reference sequence). The CDR3 loop spans 11 amino acids. The CDR3 DNA follows: TGTGCCTGGACCACTAACTATGGCTACACCTTC. This encodes CAWTTNYGYTF.

The rearrangement uses TRBV15 and TRBJ2-1; 12 bases align to TRBD2. CDR1 and CDR2 from the germline V gene are LNHNV and YYDKDF (reference sequence). J was trimmed by 6 bases and V by 9 bases; bases with no gene match: 6. This CDR3 has 14 residues. This CDR3 is CATRVTSGSNEQFF. For the CDR3, the DNA is TGTGCCACTAGAGTGACTAGCGGGAGCAATGAGCAGTTCTTC. Supplemented by reference TRBV15 and TRBJ2-1, the full variable domain reads DAMVIQNPRYQVTQFGKPVTLSCSQTLNHNVMYWYQQKSSQAPKLLFHYYDKDFNNEADTPDNFQSRRPNTSFCFLDIRSPGLGDTAMYLCATRVTSGSNEQFFGPGTRLTVL.

V usage is TRBV10-1 and J usage is TRBJ2-1; tentatively, D is TRBD1 (6 bases). The CDR3 is 13 amino acids. CDR1 WNHNN and CDR2 SYGVQD come from the germline V gene (reference sequence). Deletions cut 8 bases from V and 5 bases from J, with 13 bases between. CDR3 sequence reads: CASGSQGNNEQFF. The CDR3 DNA sequence: TGCGCCAGCGGTTCTCAGGGGAACAATGAGCAGTTCTTC.

V gene TRBV7-2 combines with J gene TRBJ2-2; no firm D call. The V gene's germline CDR1 is SGHTA and CDR2 FQGNSA. V was shortened by 4 bases and J by 6 bases, with 9 bases between the two germline ends. The CDR3 runs 13 residues. The CDR3 DNA reads as TGTGCCAGCAGCTCTCAGGATCCCGGGGAGCTGTTTTTT. It translates to CASSSQDPGELFF.

DNA for the CDR3: TGTGCCAGCAGCCCTGCCACGAGCTCCTATAATTCACCCCTCCACTTT. It specifies CASSPATSSYNSPLHF. V and J are TRBV6-2 or TRBV6-3 and TRBJ1-6; D call uncertain. The germline CDR1 and CDR2 sequences are MNHEY and SVGEGT. The V end was cut by 6 bases, the J end by 0 bases, with 12 bases between. The CDR3 contains 16 residues.

J is TRBJ1-5 and V is TRBV6-1; D ambiguous. V shed 3 bases and J shed 1 base, with 10 bases lying between them. The CDR3 sequence is 15 residues long. Germline CDR1 is MNHNS and CDR2 is SASEGT. The DNA for the CDR3 is TGTGCCAGCAGTGAGAGGAATGGAAGCAATCAGCCCCAGCATTTT. It codes for CASSERNGSNQPQHF.

V gene TRBV19 combines with J gene TRBJ1-6; 8 bases are a match to TRBD1. V dropped 4 bases and J dropped 8; count of bases not matched to a gene: 4. The germline V gene has CDR1 LNHDA and CDR2 SQIVND (reference sequence). The CDR3 runs to 14 residues. This CDR3 reads CASSRTGIDSPLHF. DNA for the CDR3: TGTGCCAGTAGTAGGACAGGGATTGATTCACCCCTCCACTTT.

This clone was detected a few times. The chain links TRBV2 to TRBJ2-4, with TRBD2 matching over 10 bases. Germline CDR1 reads SNHLY; CDR2 reads FYNNEI. With 6 bases clipped from V and 1 base from J, the junction kept 3 bases outside the gene matches. This CDR3 is built from 15 residues. In DNA, the CDR3 is TGTGCCAGCAGCCCACTAGCGGGGGCCAAAAACATTCAGTACTTC. Protein sequence: CASSPLAGAKNIQYF.

The V gene is TRBV6-5, the J gene TRBJ1-1, with 10 bases aligning to TRBD1. Per germline, CDR1 MNHEY and CDR2 SVGAGI. This CDR3 is built from 15 residues. Unmatched junction bases numbered 11, after V lost 6 bases and J lost 7 bases. For the CDR3, the DNA is TGTGCCAGCAGCCCAAGACAGGGGGCAAGATTTGAAGCTTTCTTT. Protein product: CASSPRQGARFEAFF.

This sequence joins TRBV7-2 and TRBJ2-1; 10 nucleotides agree with TRBD2. Germline CDR1 reads SGHTA; CDR2 reads FQGNSA. The ends lost 1 base at V and 6 bases at J; junction bases unmatched: 6. CDR3 length: 16 residues. The CDR3, as DNA: TGTGCCAGCAGCTTAGTGTCTAGCGGGAGCAGCAATGAGCAGTTCTTC. The encoded protein is CASSLVSSGSSNEQFF.